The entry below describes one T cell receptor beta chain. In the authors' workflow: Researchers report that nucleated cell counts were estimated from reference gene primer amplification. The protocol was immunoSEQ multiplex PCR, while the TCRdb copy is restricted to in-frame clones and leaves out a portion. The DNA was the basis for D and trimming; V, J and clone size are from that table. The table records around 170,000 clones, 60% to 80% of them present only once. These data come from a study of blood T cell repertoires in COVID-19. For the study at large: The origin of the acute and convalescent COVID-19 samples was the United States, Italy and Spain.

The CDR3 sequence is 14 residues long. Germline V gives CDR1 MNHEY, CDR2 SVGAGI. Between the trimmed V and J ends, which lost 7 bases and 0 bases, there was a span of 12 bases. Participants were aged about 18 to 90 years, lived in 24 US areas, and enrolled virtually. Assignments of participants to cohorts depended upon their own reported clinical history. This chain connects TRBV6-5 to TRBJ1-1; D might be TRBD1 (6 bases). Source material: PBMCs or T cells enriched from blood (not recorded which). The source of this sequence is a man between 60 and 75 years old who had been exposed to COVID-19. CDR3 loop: CASKRQALNTEAFF. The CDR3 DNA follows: TGTGCCAGCAAACGACAGGCCCTGAACACTGAAGCTTTCTTT.